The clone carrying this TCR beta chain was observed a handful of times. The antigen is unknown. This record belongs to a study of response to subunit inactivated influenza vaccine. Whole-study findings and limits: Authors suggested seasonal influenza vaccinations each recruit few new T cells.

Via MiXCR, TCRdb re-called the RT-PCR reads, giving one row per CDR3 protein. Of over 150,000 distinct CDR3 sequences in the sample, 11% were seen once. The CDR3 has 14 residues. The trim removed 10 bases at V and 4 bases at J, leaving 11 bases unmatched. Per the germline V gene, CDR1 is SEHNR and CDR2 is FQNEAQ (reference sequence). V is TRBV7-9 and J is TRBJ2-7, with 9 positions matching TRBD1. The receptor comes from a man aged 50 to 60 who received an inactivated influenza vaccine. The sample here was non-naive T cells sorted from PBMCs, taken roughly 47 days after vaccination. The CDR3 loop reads CATNLDRGSYEQYF. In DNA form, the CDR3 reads TGTGCCACCAACTTGGACAGGGGAAGTTACGAGCAGTACTTC.